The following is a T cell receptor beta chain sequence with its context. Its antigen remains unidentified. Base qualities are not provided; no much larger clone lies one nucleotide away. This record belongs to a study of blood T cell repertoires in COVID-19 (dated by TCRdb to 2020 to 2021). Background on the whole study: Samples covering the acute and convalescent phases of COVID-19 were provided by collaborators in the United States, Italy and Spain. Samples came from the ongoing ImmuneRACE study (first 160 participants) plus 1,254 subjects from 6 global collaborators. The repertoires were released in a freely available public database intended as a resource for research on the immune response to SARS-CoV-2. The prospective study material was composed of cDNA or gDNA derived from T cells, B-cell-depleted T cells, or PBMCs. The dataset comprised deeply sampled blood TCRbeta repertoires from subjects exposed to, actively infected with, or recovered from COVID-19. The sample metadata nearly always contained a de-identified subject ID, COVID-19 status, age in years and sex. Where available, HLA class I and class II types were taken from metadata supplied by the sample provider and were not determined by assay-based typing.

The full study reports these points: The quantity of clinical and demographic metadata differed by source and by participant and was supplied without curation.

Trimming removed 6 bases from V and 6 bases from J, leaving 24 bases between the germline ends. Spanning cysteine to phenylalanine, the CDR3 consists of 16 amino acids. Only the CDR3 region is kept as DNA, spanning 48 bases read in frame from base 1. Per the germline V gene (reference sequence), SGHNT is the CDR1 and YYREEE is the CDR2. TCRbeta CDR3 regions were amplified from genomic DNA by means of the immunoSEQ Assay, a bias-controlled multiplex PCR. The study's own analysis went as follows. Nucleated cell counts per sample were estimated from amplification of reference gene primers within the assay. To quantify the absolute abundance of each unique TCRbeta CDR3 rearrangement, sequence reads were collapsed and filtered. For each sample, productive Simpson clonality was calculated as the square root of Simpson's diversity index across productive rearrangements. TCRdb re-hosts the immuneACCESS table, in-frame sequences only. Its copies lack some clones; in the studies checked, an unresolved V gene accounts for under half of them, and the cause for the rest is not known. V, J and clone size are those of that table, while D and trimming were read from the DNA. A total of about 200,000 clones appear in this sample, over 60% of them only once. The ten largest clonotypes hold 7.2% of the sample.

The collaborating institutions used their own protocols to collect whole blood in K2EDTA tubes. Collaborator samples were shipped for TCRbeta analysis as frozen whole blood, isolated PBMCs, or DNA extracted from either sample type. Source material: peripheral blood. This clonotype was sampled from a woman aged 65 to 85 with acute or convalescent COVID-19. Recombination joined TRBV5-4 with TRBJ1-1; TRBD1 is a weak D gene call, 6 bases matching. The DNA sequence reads TGTGCCAGCACCAACCCGTCGGGGGGGCGTTTAGCTGAAGCTTTCTTT. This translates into CASTNPSGGRLAEAFF. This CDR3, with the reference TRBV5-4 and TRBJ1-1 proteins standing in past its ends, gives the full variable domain ETGVTQSPTHLIKTRGQQVTLRCSSQSGHNTVSWYQQALGQGPQFIFQYYREEENGRGNFPPRFSGLQFPNYSSELNVNALELDDSALYLCASTNPSGGRLAEAFFGQGTRLTVV.